This note documents a single T cell receptor (beta chain) sequence. Its antigen is unknown. Generation of cDNA took place in eight separate reactions per sample. Each CDR3 protein gets one entry in TCRdb, which reprocessed the 5' RACE reads and gives no DNA. The specimen's table records about 380,000 distinct CDR3 sequences. The sample is drawn from a study of monozygotic twins with inflammatory bowel disease. Study-level results: The existence of one strong signal or clonotype linked to IBD lacked support.

Every single donor had a roughly 2.5 ml blood sample drawn. Germline CDR1 and CDR2: SGHNT and YYREEE (reference sequence). The CDR3 runs 16 residues. This receptor was taken from a human donor with ulcerative colitis or Crohn's disease, or a healthy co-twin of an affected twin (not recorded which). V gene TRBV5-4 combines with J gene TRBJ2-3; TCRdb calls TRBD2, which cannot be checked without DNA. Sequencing used blood. The CDR3 is CASSLGLAGPSDTQYF. The full variable domain, in which reference TRBV5-4 and TRBJ2-3 provide the parts outside the CDR3, is ETGVTQSPTHLIKTRGQQVTLRCSSQSGHNTVSWYQQALGQGPQFIFQYYREEENGRGNFPPRFSGLQFPNYSSELNVNALELDDSALYLCASSLGLAGPSDTQYFGPGTRLTVL.